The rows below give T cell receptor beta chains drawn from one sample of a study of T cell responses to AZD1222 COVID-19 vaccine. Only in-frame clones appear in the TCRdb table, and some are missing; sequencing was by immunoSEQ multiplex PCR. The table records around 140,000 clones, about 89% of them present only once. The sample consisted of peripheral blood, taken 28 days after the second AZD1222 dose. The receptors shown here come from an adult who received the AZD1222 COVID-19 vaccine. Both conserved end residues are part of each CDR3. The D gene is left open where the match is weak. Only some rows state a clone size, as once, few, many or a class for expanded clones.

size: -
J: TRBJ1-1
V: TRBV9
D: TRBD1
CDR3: CASSENPARDRAAMNTEAFF
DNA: TGTGCCAGCAGCGAAAACCCCGCCCGGGACAGGGCAGCTATGAACACTGAAGCTTTCTTT

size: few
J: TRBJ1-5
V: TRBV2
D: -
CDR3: CASKRGESNQPQHF
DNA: TGTGCCAGCAAACGGGGGGAAAGCAATCAGCCCCAGCATTTT

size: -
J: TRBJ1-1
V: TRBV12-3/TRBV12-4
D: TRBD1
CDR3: CASTWTGATEAFF
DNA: TGTGCCAGCACTTGGACAGGGGCAACTGAAGCTTTCTTT

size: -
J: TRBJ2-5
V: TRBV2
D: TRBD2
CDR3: CASLLILASETQYF
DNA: TGTGCCAGCCTGTTGATACTAGCGTCAGAGACCCAGTACTTC

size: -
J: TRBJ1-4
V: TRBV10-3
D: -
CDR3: CATRPTENEKLFF
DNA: TGTGCCACTCGACCGACAGAAAACGAAAAACTGTTTTTT

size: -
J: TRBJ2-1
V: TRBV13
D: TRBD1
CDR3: CASSSGQGYNEQFF
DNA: TGTGCCAGCAGCTCGGGACAGGGGTACAATGAGCAGTTCTTC

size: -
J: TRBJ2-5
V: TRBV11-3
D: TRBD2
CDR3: CASSLSYRLAGGQETQYF
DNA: TGTGCCAGCAGCTTATCCTACCGACTAGCGGGGGGGCAAGAGACCCAGTACTTC

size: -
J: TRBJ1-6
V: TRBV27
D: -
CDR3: CASSLSARSSPLHF
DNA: TGTGCCAGCAGTTTGTCGGCCAGGTCTTCACCCCTCCACTTT

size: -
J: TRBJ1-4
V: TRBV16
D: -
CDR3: CASSHGAVTNEKLFF
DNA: TGTGCCAGCAGCCACGGGGCAGTAACTAATGAAAAACTGTTTTTT

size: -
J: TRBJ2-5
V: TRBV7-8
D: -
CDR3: CASRRRGQGGQETQYF
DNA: TGTGCCAGCAGACGACGCGGACAGGGAGGGCAAGAGACCCAGTACTTC